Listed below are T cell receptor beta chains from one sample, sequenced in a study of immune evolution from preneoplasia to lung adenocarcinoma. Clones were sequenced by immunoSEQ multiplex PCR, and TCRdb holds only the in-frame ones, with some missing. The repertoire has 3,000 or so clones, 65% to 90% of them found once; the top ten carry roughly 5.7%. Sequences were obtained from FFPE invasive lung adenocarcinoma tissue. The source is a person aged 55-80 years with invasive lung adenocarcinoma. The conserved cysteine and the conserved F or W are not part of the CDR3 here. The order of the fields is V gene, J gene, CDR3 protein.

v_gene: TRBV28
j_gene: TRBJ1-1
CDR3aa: ASSYSYTEAF

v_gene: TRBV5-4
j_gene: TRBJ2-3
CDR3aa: ASSRTGREDTQY

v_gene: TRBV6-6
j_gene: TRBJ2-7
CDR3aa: ASSYDGQGTWEQY

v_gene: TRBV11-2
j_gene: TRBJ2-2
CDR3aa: ASSLERITGELF

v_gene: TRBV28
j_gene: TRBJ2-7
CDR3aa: ASTTGPSYEQY

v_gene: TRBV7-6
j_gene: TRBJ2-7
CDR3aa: ASSSGPTLAYEQY

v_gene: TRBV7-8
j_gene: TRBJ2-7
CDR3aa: ASSFLGGSTSYEQY

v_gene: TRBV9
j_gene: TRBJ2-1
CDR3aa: ASSVDHDTYNEQF

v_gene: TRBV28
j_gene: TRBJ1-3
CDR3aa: ASRTSEGTIY

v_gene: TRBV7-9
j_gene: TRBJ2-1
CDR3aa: ASSLAREWNNEQF

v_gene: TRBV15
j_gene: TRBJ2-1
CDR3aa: ATSRDGGNNEQF

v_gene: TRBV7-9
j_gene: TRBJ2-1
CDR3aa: ASSLKGLTVGEQF

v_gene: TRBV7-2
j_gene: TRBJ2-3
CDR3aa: ASSLFGPKNTDTQY

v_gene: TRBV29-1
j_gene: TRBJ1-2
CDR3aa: SAMDRGNYGYT

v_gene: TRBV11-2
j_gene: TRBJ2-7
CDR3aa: ASSLDGATYEQY

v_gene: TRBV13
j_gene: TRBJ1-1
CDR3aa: ASSFRTVNTEAF

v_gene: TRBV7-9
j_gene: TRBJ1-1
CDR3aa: ASSFAGKAF

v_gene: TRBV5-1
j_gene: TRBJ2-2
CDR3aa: ASSFTGVGTGELF

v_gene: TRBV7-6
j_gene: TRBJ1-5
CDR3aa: ASSKQGTDQPQH

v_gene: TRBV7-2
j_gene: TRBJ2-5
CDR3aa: ASKGALPQETQY

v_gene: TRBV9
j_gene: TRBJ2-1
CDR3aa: ASSARTSEVRNEQF

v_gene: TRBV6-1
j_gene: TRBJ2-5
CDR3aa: ASSEGVWAVLAQY

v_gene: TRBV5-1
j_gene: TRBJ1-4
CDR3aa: SSSSGQVNDKLF

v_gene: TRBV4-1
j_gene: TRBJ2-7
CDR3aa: ASSRLNSLSSYEQY

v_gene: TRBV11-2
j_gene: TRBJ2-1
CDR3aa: ASSPTSGSNEQF

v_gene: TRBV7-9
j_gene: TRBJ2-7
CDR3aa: ASSSTSIHEQY

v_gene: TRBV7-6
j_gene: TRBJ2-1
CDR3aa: ASSLEWDSFNEQF

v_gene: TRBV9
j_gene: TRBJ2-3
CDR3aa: ASSAKGGKGGIDTQY

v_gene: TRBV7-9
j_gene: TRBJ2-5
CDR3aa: ASSPLFGLLSQETQY

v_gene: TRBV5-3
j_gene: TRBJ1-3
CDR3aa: ARSPRAGTANSGNTIY

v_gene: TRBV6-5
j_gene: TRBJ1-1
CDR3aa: ASSYSTATEAF

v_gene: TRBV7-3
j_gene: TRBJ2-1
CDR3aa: ASSLTGLNEQF

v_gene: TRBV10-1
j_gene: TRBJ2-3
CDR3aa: ASSPQGLADTQY

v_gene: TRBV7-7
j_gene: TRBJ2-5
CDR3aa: ASSNRGGTGETQY

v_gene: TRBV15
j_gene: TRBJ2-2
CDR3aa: ATSRVKTYTGELF

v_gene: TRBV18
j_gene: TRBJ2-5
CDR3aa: ASKPGADQIQETQY

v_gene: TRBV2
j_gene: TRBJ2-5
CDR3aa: ASRVRESQY

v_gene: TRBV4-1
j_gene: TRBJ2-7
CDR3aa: ASSQAPGQDPYEQY

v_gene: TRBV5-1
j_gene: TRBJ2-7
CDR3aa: ASSPPTGDVDEQY

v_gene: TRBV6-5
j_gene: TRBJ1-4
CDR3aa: ASKGIGNEKLF

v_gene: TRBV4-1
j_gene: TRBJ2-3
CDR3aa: ASSHLSGFTDTQY

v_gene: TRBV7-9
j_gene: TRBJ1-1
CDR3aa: ASSVPGNMNTEAF

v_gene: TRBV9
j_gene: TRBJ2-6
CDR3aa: ASSSRDRVTGANVLT

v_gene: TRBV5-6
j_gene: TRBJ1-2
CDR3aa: ASSLGQDFYGYT

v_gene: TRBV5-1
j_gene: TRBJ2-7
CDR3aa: SSSLVASGLSSYEQY

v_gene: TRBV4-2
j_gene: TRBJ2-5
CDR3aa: ASSQDQAGDVQETQY

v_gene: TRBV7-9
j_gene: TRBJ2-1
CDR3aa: ASSLVGQINEQF

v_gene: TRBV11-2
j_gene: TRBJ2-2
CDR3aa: ASSPRGAGDTGELF

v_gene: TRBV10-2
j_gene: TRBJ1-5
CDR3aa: ASSEQGMQSNRNQPQH

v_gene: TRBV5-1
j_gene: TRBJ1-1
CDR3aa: ASSWGAGGSTEAF

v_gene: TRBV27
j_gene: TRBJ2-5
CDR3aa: ASSLGQGALETQY

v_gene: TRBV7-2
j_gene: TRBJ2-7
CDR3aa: ASSKLSGTGDGSYEQY

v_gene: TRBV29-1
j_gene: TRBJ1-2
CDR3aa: SVRQASYGYT

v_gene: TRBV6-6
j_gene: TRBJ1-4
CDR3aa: ASSLTGTNEKLF

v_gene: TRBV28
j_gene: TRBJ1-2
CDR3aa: ASSLSGRAGYT

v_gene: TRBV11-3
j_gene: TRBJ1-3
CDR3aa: ASSPPDRTSGNTIY